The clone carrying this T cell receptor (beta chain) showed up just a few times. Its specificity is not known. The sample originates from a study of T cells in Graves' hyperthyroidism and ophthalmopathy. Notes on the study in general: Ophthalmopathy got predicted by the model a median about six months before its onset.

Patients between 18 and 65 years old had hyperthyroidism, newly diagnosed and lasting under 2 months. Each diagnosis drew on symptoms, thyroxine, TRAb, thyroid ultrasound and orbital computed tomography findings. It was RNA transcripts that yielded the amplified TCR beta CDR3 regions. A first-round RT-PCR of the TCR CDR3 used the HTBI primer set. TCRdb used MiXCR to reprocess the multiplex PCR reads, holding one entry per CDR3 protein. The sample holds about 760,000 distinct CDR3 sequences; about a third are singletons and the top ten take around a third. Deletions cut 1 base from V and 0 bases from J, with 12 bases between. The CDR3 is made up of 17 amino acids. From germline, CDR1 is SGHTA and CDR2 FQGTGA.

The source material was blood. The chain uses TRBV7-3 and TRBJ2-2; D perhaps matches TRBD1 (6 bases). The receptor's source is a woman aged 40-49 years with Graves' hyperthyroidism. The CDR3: CASSLSPGHANTGELFF. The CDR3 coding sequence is TGTGCCAGCAGCTTAAGCCCGGGACACGCGAACACCGGGGAGCTGTTTTTT.